What follows are 4 T cell receptor beta chains derived from one specimen sequenced in a study of cytomegalovirus exposure and HLA in healthy donors. PCR primers comprised 60 Vbeta and 13 Jbeta primers. Produced via immunoSEQ multiplex PCR; TCRdb's table is partial and in-frame only. The sample includes some 95,000 clones, less than 80% of them seen just once. Sequenced input: PBMCs. These receptors all come from a woman in her thirties or forties in good health and CMV-seropositive.

This clone was counted a single time. The CDR3 sequence is CATTDRSPANTGELFF. In DNA, the CDR3 is TGTGCCACGACCGACAGGAGCCCCGCGAACACCGGGGAGCTGTTTTTT. The rearrangement joins TRBV6-6 to TRBJ2-2, with D possibly TRBD1 on 6 matching bases. Germline lookup yields CDR1 MNHNY and CDR2 SVGAGI (reference sequence). This CDR3 is built from 16 residues. V lost 10 bases and J lost 0, with 18 bases in between.

The chain carries TRBV5-6 and TRBJ2-4, with D hard to call. The ends were cut back, 6 bases at V and 0 bases at J, with 13 bases in the middle. The CDR3 covers 15 residues. The V gene's germline CDR1 is SGHDT and CDR2 YYEEEE. In nucleotides, the CDR3 is TGTGCCAGCACCGAGAATACGCTAGCCAAAAACATTCAGTACTTC. It encodes CASTENTLAKNIQYF.

In its sample, this clone was seen a few times. The chain is built from TRBV13 and TRBJ1-1, with 10 bases fitting TRBD1. This CDR3 spans 18 amino acids. The V gene's germline CDR1 is PRHDT and CDR2 FYEKMQ (reference sequence). The junction had 20 bases not matched to a gene; V was cut back by 9 bases and J by 4 bases. This CDR3 is CASSPGQGSPGGGTEAFF. The CDR3 bases are TGTGCCAGTTCTCCGGGACAGGGGTCTCCCGGTGGGGGCACTGAAGCTTTCTTT.

The chain links TRBV5-1 to TRBJ1-6, with 9 bases fitting TRBD1. CDR1 SGHRS and CDR2 YFSETQ come from the germline V gene. The CDR3 covers 15 residues. The junction had 0 bases not matched to a gene; V was cut back by 0 bases and J by 5 bases. Here the CDR3 reads CASSLGQGDNSPLHF. As DNA, the CDR3 is TGCGCCAGCAGCTTGGGACAGGGGGATAATTCACCCCTCCACTTT.